The 21 T cell receptor beta chains listed next were all sequenced from one sample in a study of a mutant IDH1 vaccine in newly diagnosed glioma. Their antigen targets remain unknown. Described time point: week 23, last vaccination. Every single dose of the vaccine, 300 ug of mutant IDH1 20-mer peptide, came with topical imiquimod. Libraries were prepared by immunoSEQ multiplex PCR; TCRdb keeps only in-frame clonotypes and omits some of them. The sample gives tens of thousands of clones, about 76% of which show up once; more than 4.5% is in the top ten. The starting material was PBMCs, obtained from a glioma patient whose treatment included an IDH1 peptide vaccine. The receptors derive from a man aged 45-65 years with glioma.

This chain links TRBV30 with TRBJ1-1; 9 bases are a match to TRBD1. The V gene's germline CDR1 is GTSNPN and CDR2 SVGIG (reference sequence). The junction had 11 bases not matched to a gene; V was cut back by 6 bases and J by 3 bases. The CDR3 contains 15 residues. The CDR3 is CACRLNRGPYTEAFF. In DNA, the CDR3 is TGTGCCTGCAGATTGAACAGGGGGCCTTACACTGAAGCTTTCTTT.

This chain links TRBV5-8 with TRBJ1-2; 8 nucleotides match TRBD1. The CDR3 runs 14 residues. With 7 bases clipped from V and 6 bases from J, the junction kept 11 bases outside the gene matches. Germline assignment: CDR1 SGHTS and CDR2 YDEGEE. The CDR3 loop reads CASVRPGQANGYTF. The CDR3 nucleotides read TGTGCCAGCGTCCGCCCGGGACAGGCCAATGGCTACACCTTC.

This clone has a single count. The chain is built from TRBV5-1 and TRBJ2-7; D not certain. Trimming pared 0 bases from V and 5 bases from J, leaving 12 bases between. The CDR3 has 14 residues. CDR1 is SGHRS and CDR2 is YFSETQ in the germline V gene. DNA of the CDR3: TGCGCCAGCAGCTTGGGGGTTACGTGGGACGAGCAGTACTTC. Encoded protein: CASSLGVTWDEQYF.

The V gene is TRBV29-1, the J gene TRBJ1-1; no clear D. The CDR3 is 10 amino acids. Trimming removed 7 bases from V and 6 bases from J, with 9 bases in between. CDR1 and CDR2 (germline): SQVTM, ANQGSEA. The CDR3 here is CSAARAEAFF. CDR3 in DNA: TGCAGCGCGGCGAGAGCTGAAGCTTTCTTT. Using reference TRBV29-1 and TRBJ1-1 for the parts outside the CDR3, the full variable domain is SAVISQKPSRDICQRGTSLTIQCQVDSQVTMMFWYRQQPGQSLTLIATANQGSEATYESGFVIDKFPISRPNLTFSTLTVSNMSPEDSSIYLCSAARAEAFFGQGTRLTVV.

A word on this clone: A junction end diverges from the germline sequence, so it may reflect a read error. The chain has TRBV7-7 and TRBJ1-1; D is unresolved. This CDR3 has 13 residues. CDR1 and CDR2 (germline): SSHAT, FNYEAQ (reference sequence). CDR3 DNA: TGTGCTAGCAGCTCCGACAAGAACACTGAAGCTTTCTTT. Its translation is CASSSDKNTEAFF.

The genes are TRBV9 and TRBJ2-3, with D maybe TRBD2 (7 bases). CDR3 length: 17 residues. Germline V gene data show CDR1 as SGDLS and CDR2 as YYNGEE. Trimming removed 0 bases at V and 0 bases at J, with 14 bases between. Written as DNA, the CDR3 is TGTGCCAGCAGCGTAGCTCCGGGGGGCGCTAGCACAGATACGCAGTATTTT. It translates to CASSVAPGGASTDTQYF.

The rearrangement joins TRBV13 to TRBJ2-1; perhaps D is TRBD1 or TRBD2 (5 bases each). The CDR3 has 13 amino acids. Trimming left V 5 bases short and J 9 bases short, with 14 bases between. The germline V gene has CDR1 PRHDT and CDR2 FYEKMQ (reference sequence). The DNA of the CDR3 is TGTGCCAGCAGCCTTGGGGCGGGTAGTGAGCAGTTCTTC. This translates into CASSLGAGSEQFF. Full variable domain (outside the CDR3, taken from reference TRBV13 and TRBJ2-1): AAGVIQSPRHLIKEKRETATLKCYPIPRHDTVYWYQQGPGQDPQFLISFYEKMQSDKGSIPDRFSAQQFSDYHSELNMSSLELGDSALYFCASSLGAGSEQFFGPGTRLTVL.

This clone is a singleton in its sample. This chain joins TRBV7-2 and TRBJ1-2, with TRBD1 identical over 9 bases. There are 15 residues in the CDR3. The V and J ends lost 5 bases and 5 bases, in that order; junction bases with no gene match: 9. Germline values: CDR1 SGHTA, CDR2 FQGNSA. The CDR3 reads CASSPGAGQGYGYTF. CDR3 nucleotides: TGTGCCAGCAGCCCCGGGGCGGGACAGGGTTATGGCTACACCTTC.

This rearrangement joins TRBV7-9 to TRBJ2-1; no clear D gene. CDR1 is SEHNR and CDR2 is FQNEAQ in the germline V gene (reference sequence). V was trimmed by 1 base and J by 5 bases, leaving 9 bases between them. This CDR3 region has 14 residues. CDR3 in DNA: TGTGCCAGCAGCTTAGAGCGTCCAAACAATGAGCAGTTCTTC. Encoded protein: CASSLERPNNEQFF.

V gene TRBV9 combines with J gene TRBJ1-3; no clear D gene. Per germline, CDR1 SGDLS and CDR2 YYNGEE. V lost 4 bases and J lost 2, with 16 bases in between. This CDR3 comprises 16 residues. CDR3 residues: CASSPDVALPGNTIYF. As DNA, the CDR3 is TGTGCCAGCAGCCCAGACGTCGCCTTGCCTGGAAACACCATATATTTT.

By share, this clone counts as medium-sized (0.01 to 0.1%). The J gene is TRBJ1-5, the V gene TRBV4-1; no reliable D call. The CDR3 loop spans 16 amino acids. Germline V gene data show CDR1 as MGHRA and CDR2 as YSYEKL. Between the trimmed V and J ends, which lost 4 bases and 0 bases, there was a span of 13 bases. CDR3 in amino acids: CASSPGPSGSNQPQHF. CDR3 bases: TGCGCCAGCAGCCCCGGACCCTCAGGTAGCAATCAGCCCCAGCATTTT.

The genes are TRBV9 and TRBJ1-3; D not resolved. The CDR3 has 14 amino acids. Germline V gene lookup returns CDR1 SGDLS and CDR2 YYNGEE. Trimming stripped 0 bases from V and 0 bases from J, with 4 bases between. CDR3 nucleotides: TGTGCCAGCAGCGTAGGCCTCTCTGGAAACACCATATATTTT. Its protein product is CASSVGLSGNTIYF.

This clone was seen a few times. The chain links TRBV19 to TRBJ2-7; no firm D call. CDR3 length equals 11 residues. CDR1 is LNHDA, CDR2 SQIVND, per germline (reference sequence). With 6 bases removed from V and 6 bases from J, the gap between germline ends came to 9 bases. CDR3 sequence (DNA): TGTGCCAGTAGCGACCTACTCGAGCAGTACTTC. It yields the protein CASSDLLEQYF.

The chain carries TRBV30 and TRBJ2-3; the match to TRBD2 covers 7 bases. This CDR3 has 16 residues. Germline-derived CDR1 and CDR2 are GTSNPN and SVGIG (reference sequence). Trimming cost V 0 bases and J 2 bases; bases outside gene matches: 8. CDR3 protein: CAWSVGLAADTDTQYF. As DNA, the CDR3 is TGTGCCTGGAGTGTAGGCCTAGCGGCAGACACAGATACGCAGTATTTT.

V usage is TRBV6-5 and J usage is TRBJ2-7; 12 bases match TRBD1. Unmatched junction bases numbered 7, after V lost 5 bases and J lost 5 bases. The length of the CDR3 is 15 residues. Germline CDR1 reads MNHEY; CDR2 reads SVGAGI. CDR3: CASSRLGQGANEQYF. CDR3 nucleotide sequence: TGTGCCAGCAGTCGACTGGGACAGGGGGCCAACGAGCAGTACTTC.

J is TRBJ1-1 and V is TRBV25-1; no clear D. V lost 0 bases, J lost 3 bases, and 8 bases lay in between. The CDR3 is 14 residues long. CDR1 is MGHDK and CDR2 is SYGVNS in the germline V gene. CDR3 region: CASSEYVSDTEAFF. CDR3 bases: TGTGCCAGCAGTGAATATGTATCCGACACTGAAGCTTTCTTT.

V and J are TRBV30 and TRBJ2-3; 7 positions match TRBD1. The length of the CDR3 is 12 residues. V lost 7 bases and J lost 4; bases outside the gene matches: 5. Looked up from germline, CDR1 is GTSNPN and CDR2 is SVGIG (reference sequence). The CDR3 DNA follows: TGTGCCTCCTCCGGGACAGCAGATACGCAGTATTTT. It yields the protein CASSGTADTQYF.

The chain recombines TRBV30 with TRBJ1-5; no clear D gene. Per germline, CDR1 GTSNPN and CDR2 SVGIG (reference sequence). The CDR3 runs 12 residues. V was cut by 7 bases and J by 7 bases, with 14 bases left in between. CDR3 residues: CASRVVGQPQHF. CDR3 in DNA: TGTGCCTCTAGGGTGGTCGGGCAGCCCCAGCATTTT. Drawing the rest from reference TRBV30 and TRBJ1-5, the complete variable domain is SQTIHQWPATLVQPVGSPLSLECTVEGTSNPNLYWYRQAAGRGLQLLFYSVGIGQISSEVPQNLSASRPQDRQFILSSKKLLLSDSGFYLCASRVVGQPQHFGDGTRLSIL.

This clone showed up just a few times. The chain has TRBV30 and TRBJ2-2; 15 bases match TRBD2. CDR3 length: 16 residues. After removal of 6 bases from V and 4 bases from J, the junction contained 6 bases not matched to a gene. Germline V gives CDR1 GTSNPN, CDR2 SVGIG (reference sequence). CDR3 in amino acids: CACGTSGGYSTGELFF. In nucleotides, the CDR3 is TGTGCCTGCGGGACTAGCGGGGGGTATAGCACCGGGGAGCTGTTTTTT.

The chain employs TRBV27 and TRBJ2-2, with D uncertain. V lost 4 bases, J lost 6 bases, and 9 bases lay in between. The CDR3 consists of 13 residues. Per the germline V gene, CDR1 is MNHEY and CDR2 is SMNVEV (reference sequence). The CDR3 here is CASSWTPAGELFF. CDR3 bases: TGTGCCAGCAGTTGGACCCCGGCCGGGGAGCTGTTTTTT.

This clone has more than one count but fewer than ten. J is TRBJ2-2 and V is TRBV9; D not certain. CDR3 length: 16 amino acids. The ends were cut back, 0 bases at V and 4 bases at J, with 13 bases in the middle. Germline V gene sequence: CDR1 SGDLS, CDR2 YYNGEE. CDR3 region: CASSVVDGSGTGELFF. The CDR3 DNA sequence: TGTGCCAGCAGCGTAGTGGACGGGTCAGGCACCGGGGAGCTGTTTTTT. Complete variable domain (other parts from reference TRBV9 and TRBJ2-2): DSGVTQTPKHLITATGQRVTLRCSPRSGDLSVYWYQQSLDQGLQFLIQYYNGEERAKGNILERFSAQQFPDLHSELNLSSLELGDSALYFCASSVVDGSGTGELFFGEGSRLTVL.